Each of the 6 T cell receptor beta chains below was sequenced from the same sample in a study of blood T cell repertoires in COVID-19. Profiled with immunoSEQ multiplex PCR; TCRdb holds only in-frame clones, not every one. This table holds a few hundred thousand clones, about 88% found once. The material sequenced was peripheral blood. The receptor source for this set is a man between 45 and 60 years old with COVID-19, enrolled during active disease.

This clone was detected only once. The rearrangement joins TRBV27 to TRBJ1-4, with TRBD1 matching over 7 bases. This CDR3 contains 18 residues. V was pared by 1 base and J by 2 bases, with 10 bases of the junction left unmatched. Germline values: CDR1 MNHEY, CDR2 SMNVEV (reference sequence). The CDR3 bases are TGTGCCAGCAGTTTATTGGCCCCGGACAGGTTGACTAATGAAAAACTGTTTTTT. Translating it yields CASSLLAPDRLTNEKLFF.

The genes are TRBV30 and TRBJ1-3; D unresolved. V shed 4 bases and J shed 0 bases, with 10 bases lying between them. The CDR3 is 14 residues long. Germline-derived CDR1 and CDR2 are GTSNPN and SVGIG (reference sequence). The CDR3 DNA sequence: TGTGCCTGGAACATTGCAGTCTCTGGAAACACCATATATTTT. Translated: CAWNIAVSGNTIYF. Looking up the rest from reference TRBV30 and TRBJ1-3 gives the full variable domain: SQTIHQWPATLVQPVGSPLSLECTVEGTSNPNLYWYRQAAGRGLQLLFYSVGIGQISSEVPQNLSASRPQDRQFILSSKKLLLSDSGFYLCAWNIAVSGNTIYFGEGSWLTVV.

V usage is TRBV18 and J usage is TRBJ2-2; D perhaps matches TRBD1 (6 bases). The CDR3 consists of 16 residues. V was cut by 1 base and J by 3 bases, with 12 bases left in between. Germline V gene sequence: CDR1 KGHSH, CDR2 LQKENI. CDR3 region: CASSPQSGGDTGELFF. Written as DNA, the CDR3 is TGTGCCAGCTCACCACAGTCTGGGGGCGACACCGGGGAGCTGTTTTTT.

The chain carries TRBV6-5 and TRBJ2-4, with D unresolved. Germline V gene lookup returns CDR1 MNHEY and CDR2 SVGAGI. The V and J ends lost 8 bases and 0 bases respectively, with 14 bases between them. The CDR3 length is 15 residues. The CDR3: CASLSVTVAKNIQYF. As DNA, the CDR3 is TGTGCCAGCCTATCGGTCACAGTAGCCAAAAACATTCAGTACTTC.

This rearrangement joins TRBV30 to TRBJ1-1, with D possibly matching TRBD1 (5 bases). This CDR3 is built from 13 residues. Germline V gene data show CDR1 as GTSNPN and CDR2 as SVGIG (reference sequence). V dropped 3 bases and J dropped 3 bases, with 11 bases sitting between them. CDR3 region: CAWRTGGHTEAFF. The DNA for the CDR3 is TGTGCCTGGAGAACCGGGGGTCACACTGAAGCTTTCTTT.

The chain links TRBV9 to TRBJ2-5, with TRBD2 identical over 10 bases. The CDR3 runs 16 residues. The ends lost 0 bases at V and 7 bases at J; junction bases unmatched: 9. CDR1 and CDR2 (germline): SGDLS, YYNGEE. CDR3 sequence (DNA): TGTGCCAGCAGCGTAGATCGAGCGGGAGGGCCAGGGACCCAGTACTTC. Translated: CASSVDRAGGPGTQYF.